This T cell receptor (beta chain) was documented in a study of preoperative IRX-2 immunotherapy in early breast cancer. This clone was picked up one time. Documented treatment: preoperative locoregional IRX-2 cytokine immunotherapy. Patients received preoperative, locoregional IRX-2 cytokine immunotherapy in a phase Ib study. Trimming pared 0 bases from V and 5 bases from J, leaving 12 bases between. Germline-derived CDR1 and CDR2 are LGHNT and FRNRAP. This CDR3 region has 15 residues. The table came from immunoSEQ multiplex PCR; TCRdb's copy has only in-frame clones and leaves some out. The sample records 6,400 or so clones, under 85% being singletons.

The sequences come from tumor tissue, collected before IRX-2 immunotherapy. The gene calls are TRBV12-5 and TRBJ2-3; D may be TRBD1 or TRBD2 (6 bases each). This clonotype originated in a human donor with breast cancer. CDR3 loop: CASGLVGRGQDTQYF. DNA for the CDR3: TGTGCTAGTGGTTTGGTAGGGCGGGGACAAGATACGCAGTATTTT.